This T cell receptor beta chain was sequenced during a study of cytomegalovirus exposure and HLA in healthy donors. Study observations and caveats: Earlier analysis yielded a pattern in which most TCR beta V segments were productive about 90% or about 30% of the time.

Comments on this clone: Its specificity is unknown.

In the PCR, 60 Vbeta and 13 Jbeta primers were used. Only in-frame clones appear in the TCRdb table, and some are missing; sequencing was by immunoSEQ multiplex PCR. The sample carries roughly 100,000 clones, around 80% recorded once. The source of this sequence is a woman in her thirties or forties in good health and CMV-seronegative. The sample comprised PBMCs.

The CDR3 loop reads CASSFWTGDRYGYTF. CDR3 DNA: TGTGCCAGCAGTTTTTGGACAGGGGACCGGTATGGCTACACCTTC. The V call is TRBV28, the J call TRBJ1-2; 9 nucleotides line up with TRBD1. There are 15 residues in the CDR3. The ends lost 3 bases at V and 5 bases at J; junction bases unmatched: 7. CDR1 and CDR2 (germline): MDHEN, SYDVKM.